The 25 T cell receptor beta chains reported below all come from one sample, sequenced in a study of blood T cell repertoires in COVID-19. TCRdb keeps only in-frame clones here, not all; method: immunoSEQ multiplex PCR. The sample includes more than 95,000 clones, approximately 90% of them seen just once. The sequencing input was peripheral blood. These receptors originate from a human donor in a cohort sampled during active COVID-19.

The chain links TRBV19 to TRBJ1-2; 10 nucleotides line up with TRBD1. Germline trimming cut 5 bases from V and 8 bases from J; bases unmatched to any gene: 8. The germline V gene encodes CDR1 LNHDA and CDR2 SQIVND (reference sequence). This CDR3 has 14 residues. The CDR3 sequence is CASSSPGQGFGYTF. In DNA, the CDR3 is TGTGCCAGTAGTTCGCCGGGACAGGGGTTCGGCTACACCTTC.

This chain links TRBV29-1 with TRBJ1-2, with D perhaps TRBD1 (6 bases). The CDR3 has 14 amino acids. V lost 4 bases, J lost 10 bases, and 22 bases lay in between. The germline V gene has CDR1 SQVTM and CDR2 ANQGSEA. The CDR3 DNA is TGCAGCGTTGCCCAGTCCGAGGGCAGGGGAGTCTACACCTTC. This sequence encodes CSVAQSEGRGVYTF.

The gene calls are TRBV5-1 and TRBJ2-1; D may be TRBD2 (6 bases). Germline V gives CDR1 SGHRS, CDR2 YFSETQ. V was pared by 6 bases and J by 9 bases, with 22 bases between. The CDR3 contains 15 residues. CDR3 bases: TGCGCCAGCATTGTGGAGGGACCGCACAAGGGTGAGCAGTTCTTC. Protein sequence: CASIVEGPHKGEQFF.

The chain joins TRBV15 to TRBJ1-5; TRBD1 aligns across 8 bases. With 0 bases clipped from V and 14 bases from J, the junction kept 9 bases outside the gene matches. This CDR3 is built from 14 residues. Germline CDR1 LNHNV, CDR2 YYDKDF (reference sequence). In DNA form, the CDR3 reads TGTGCCACCAGCAGAGATTCAGGCAGGGGGCAAGAGCATTTT. Translation: CATSRDSGRGQEHF.

The chain carries TRBV19 and TRBJ1-2; the D is unclear. V lost 3 bases and J 1 base, leaving 9 bases between the germline ends. Germline V gene sequence: CDR1 LNHDA, CDR2 SQIVND (reference sequence). The length of the CDR3 is 14 residues. The CDR3: CASSINGVNYGYTF. In DNA, the CDR3 is TGTGCCAGTAGTATTAACGGGGTTAACTATGGCTACACCTTC.

This sequence joins TRBV5-6 and TRBJ1-5, with a possible D match to TRBD1 (5 bases). There are 14 residues in the CDR3. Germline-derived CDR1 and CDR2 are SGHDT and YYEEEE. V was cut by 1 base and J by 6 bases, with 11 bases left in between. The CDR3 bases are TGTGCCAGCAGCTTGTTAGGGGTTGGTCAGCCCCAGCATTTT. Amino acids: CASSLLGVGQPQHF.

This clone was seen once. The rearrangement uses TRBV11-1 and TRBJ1-1; maybe TRBD1 (5 bases). The ends were cut back, 3 bases at V and 0 bases at J, with 11 bases in the middle. Germline CDR1 reads SGHAT; CDR2 reads FQDESV (reference sequence). The CDR3 is 15 amino acids. This chain's CDR3 is CASSLWGRVNTEAFF. Here the CDR3 DNA reads TGTGCCAGCAGCTTGTGGGGGAGGGTGAACACTGAAGCTTTCTTT.

The gene calls are TRBV19 and TRBJ1-1, with 7 nucleotides matching TRBD1. Unmatched junction bases numbered 4, after V lost 1 base and J lost 8 bases. This CDR3 is 13 amino acids long. Germline V gene data show CDR1 as LNHDA and CDR2 as SQIVND (reference sequence). CDR3 nucleotides: TGTGCCAGTAGTATAGTTGACAGGGAGGAAGCTTTCTTT. Protein product: CASSIVDREEAFF.

This chain links TRBV11-3 with TRBJ2-7; D ambiguous. The CDR3 length is 14 residues. Trimming left V 1 base short and J 0 bases short, with 7 bases between. Per the germline V gene, CDR1 is SGHNT and CDR2 is YENEEA. CDR3 nucleotide sequence: TGTGCCAGCAGCTTAGCGGTGAGCTCCTACGAGCAGTACTTC. Amino acid sequence: CASSLAVSSYEQYF.

V gene TRBV27 combines with J gene TRBJ2-1; D gene uncertain. CDR1 is MNHEY and CDR2 is SMNVEV in the germline V gene (reference sequence). The V gene lost 0 bases and the J gene lost 5 bases, with 11 bases spanning the gap. There are 15 residues in the CDR3. The chain's CDR3 is CASSLSSRFDNEQFF. Written as DNA, the CDR3 is TGTGCCAGCAGTTTATCATCCAGGTTCGACAATGAGCAGTTCTTC.

This chain uses TRBV3-1 (or the pseudogene TRBV3-2) with TRBJ2-3; 12 bases agree with TRBD2. The CDR3 extends over 17 amino acids. From germline, CDR1 is LGHDT and CDR2 YNNKEL (reference sequence). The trim removed 8 bases at V and 6 bases at J, leaving 15 bases unmatched. This CDR3 reads CASQPLAGGPMKDTQYF. Here the CDR3 DNA reads TGTGCCAGCCAACCCCTAGCGGGGGGGCCGATGAAGGATACGCAGTATTTT.

In this sample, this clone turned up a few times. This chain joins TRBV19 and TRBJ1-1, with 8 bases aligning to TRBD1. The CDR3 sequence is 18 residues long. Germline loops: CDR1 LNHDA, CDR2 SQIVND (reference sequence). The V and J ends lost 7 bases and 0 bases, in that order; junction bases with no gene match: 16. CDR3 nucleotide sequence: TGTGCCAGTACGGGCAGGGGGCTCGCTCTAGTCATGAACACTGAAGCTTTCTTT. Translated: CASTGRGLALVMNTEAFF.

The chain links TRBV19 to TRBJ1-5; 7 bases agree with TRBD1. V gave up 6 bases and J gave up 9 bases; unmatched junction bases: 11. There are 14 residues in the CDR3. Germline loops: CDR1 LNHDA, CDR2 SQIVND (reference sequence). The CDR3 region has the DNA TGTGCCAGTAGCCTAACAGGGGCTGGCGGGCCCCAGCATTTT. The encoded protein is CASSLTGAGGPQHF.

The chain recombines TRBV29-1 with TRBJ1-4, with D perhaps matching TRBD1 (6 bases). Trimming cost V 3 bases and J 0 bases, with 11 bases left between them. CDR1 SQVTM and CDR2 ANQGSEA come from the germline V gene. The CDR3 is 15 amino acids. CDR3 sequence: CSVEGDITTNEKLFF. The CDR3, as DNA: TGCAGCGTTGAGGGGGACATTACAACTAATGAAAAACTGTTTTTT.

This clone was observed a few times. The chain combines TRBV4-1 with TRBJ2-7; TRBD2 matches at 8 bases. The germline V gene has CDR1 MGHRA and CDR2 YSYEKL. There are 15 residues in the CDR3. V shed 1 base, J shed 4 bases, and the junction held 6 bases outside the gene matches. In nucleotides, the CDR3 is TGCGCCAGCAGCCAAGGAGCGGGAGTTGGGTACGAGCAGTACTTC. This codes for CASSQGAGVGYEQYF.

At least ten counts were recorded for this clone. The gene calls are TRBV5-6 and TRBJ2-7; perhaps TRBD1 as D (6 bases). CDR1 and CDR2 from the germline V gene are SGHDT and YYEEEE. Trimming shortened V by 4 bases and J by 2 bases, and 16 bases separated the two germline ends. The CDR3 sequence is 15 residues long. The CDR3 DNA is TGTGCCAGCAGCCTGTTGGACAGCAGAACCTACGAGCAGTACTTC. Its protein is CASSLLDSRTYEQYF.

The V call is TRBV7-2, the J call TRBJ1-2; tentative D call: TRBD1 (6 bases). Trimming shortened V by 4 bases and J by 5 bases, and 14 bases separated the two germline ends. Per germline, CDR1 SGHTA and CDR2 FQGNSA. The CDR3 runs 14 residues. The CDR3 nucleotides are TGTGCCAGCAGCTCAAGGACAGATTCTTATGGCTACACCTTC. It encodes CASSSRTDSYGYTF.

The chain combines TRBV5-8 with TRBJ2-7; 9 nucleotides agree with TRBD2. The CDR3 extends over 15 amino acids. Per the germline V gene, CDR1 is SGHTS and CDR2 is YDEGEE. The V and J ends lost 3 bases and 1 base, in that order; junction bases with no gene match: 5. The CDR3 nucleotides are TGTGCCAGCAGCTCCGGCCTAGCGGGATCCTACGAGCAGTACTTC. Protein sequence: CASSSGLAGSYEQYF.

This chain connects TRBV14 to TRBJ2-7, with 12 nucleotides matching TRBD1. Germline CDR1 SGHDN, CDR2 FVKESK. With 4 bases clipped from V and 4 bases from J, the junction kept 11 bases outside the gene matches. This CDR3 has 17 residues. DNA of the CDR3: TGTGCCAGCAGCCCACCCCCGGGGACAGGGGGCTTTTACGAGCAGTACTTC. It codes for CASSPPPGTGGFYEQYF. Based on the CDR3 plus reference TRBV14 and TRBJ2-7, the full variable domain is EAGVTQFPSHSVIEKGQTVTLRCDPISGHDNLYWYRRVMGKEIKFLLHFVKESKQDESGMPNNRFLAERTGGTYSTLKVQPAELEDSGVYFCASSPPPGTGGFYEQYFGPGTRLTVT.

V usage is TRBV6-6 and J usage is TRBJ1-5, with unresolved D. Trimming stripped 5 bases from V and 0 bases from J, with 8 bases between. From germline, CDR1 is MNHNY and CDR2 SVGAGI (reference sequence). The CDR3 length is 14 residues. CDR3 residues: CASSTSNSNQPQHF. The CDR3 region has the DNA TGTGCCAGCAGTACGAGCAATAGCAATCAGCCCCAGCATTTT.

The V call is TRBV3-1 (or the pseudogene TRBV3-2), the J call TRBJ2-3, with D possibly being TRBD2 (6 bases). CDR1 and CDR2 (germline): LGHDT, YNNKEL (reference sequence). The CDR3 covers 14 residues. The germline V and J ends were trimmed by 0 bases and 11 bases, with 15 bases remaining between them. The CDR3 DNA follows: TGTGCCAGCAGCCAAGATCCGGGAGAGGGTGGGCAGTATTTT. The encoded protein is CASSQDPGEGGQYF.

The chain recombines TRBV5-1 with TRBJ2-1; 8 bases are a match to TRBD2. CDR1 SGHRS and CDR2 YFSETQ come from the germline V gene. The CDR3 sequence is 16 residues long. V lost 4 bases and J lost 2; bases outside the gene matches: 8. DNA of the CDR3: TGCGCCAGCAGCCCGCTAGCGGGTGAGACCTACAATGAGCAGTTCTTC. This gives the protein CASSPLAGETYNEQFF.

Written as DNA, the CDR3 is TGTGCCAGCAGCCGCGCAGGGCAGCCTGGAAACACCATATATTTT. Its protein product is CASSRAGQPGNTIYF. The chain joins TRBV28 to TRBJ1-3; tentatively, D is TRBD1 (5 bases). Germline V CDR1 and CDR2: MDHEN, SYDVKM. This CDR3 has 15 residues. Trimming cost V 6 bases and J 2 bases, with 14 bases left between them.

The chain is built from TRBV6-1 and TRBJ1-6, with 7 bases that match TRBD1. Germline-derived CDR1 and CDR2 are MNHNS and SASEGT. The CDR3 spans 14 residues. V shed 2 bases and J 10 bases; nucleotides not matched to a gene: 5. In DNA form, the CDR3 reads TGTGCCAGCAGTGAAATGGACAGGCGGTCACCCCTCCACTTT. Its translation is CASSEMDRRSPLHF.

This clone is a singleton in its sample. This chain joins TRBV9 and TRBJ2-7; 10 nucleotides align to TRBD1. Trimming took 4 bases from V and 3 from J; bases not matched to a gene: 7. From germline, CDR1 is SGDLS and CDR2 YYNGEE. The CDR3 has 15 residues. As DNA, the CDR3 is TGTGCCAGCAGCACCCGGGACAGGGGAGGCTACGAGCAGTACTTC. Protein product: CASSTRDRGGYEQYF.